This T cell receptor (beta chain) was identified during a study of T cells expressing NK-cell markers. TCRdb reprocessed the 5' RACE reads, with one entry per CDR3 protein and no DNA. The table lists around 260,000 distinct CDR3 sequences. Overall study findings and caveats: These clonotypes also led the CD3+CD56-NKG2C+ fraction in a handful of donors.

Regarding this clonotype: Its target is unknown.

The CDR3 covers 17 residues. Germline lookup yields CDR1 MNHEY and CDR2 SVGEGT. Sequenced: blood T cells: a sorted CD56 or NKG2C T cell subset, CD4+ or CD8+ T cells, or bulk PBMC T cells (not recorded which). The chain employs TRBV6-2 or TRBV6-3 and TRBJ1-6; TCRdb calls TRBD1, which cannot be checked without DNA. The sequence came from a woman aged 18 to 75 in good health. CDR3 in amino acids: CARRTGTGLKGYSPLHF.